These T cell receptor beta chains were read from a single sample in a study of vaccination effects on CD4 cells after COVID-19. Assay: immunoSEQ multiplex PCR; the TCRdb copy retains only in-frame clones and omits some. The sample carries roughly 41,000 clones, more than 65% recorded once. These receptors have no identified antigens. The material was CD4+ T cells from PBMCs cultured with HCoV-NL63 spike peptides, obtained before COVID-19 vaccination. Every receptor here comes from a human donor who received a COVID-19 vaccine. Both conserved end residues are part of each CDR3. The order of the fields is J gene, D gene, clone size, V gene, CDR3 DNA, CDR3 protein. The D gene is left open where the match is weak. Rows give clone size only sometimes, using once, few, many, or a class for an expanded clone.

>TRBJ1-1|TRBD1|few|TRBV27
TGTGCCAGCAGTTTATCCCTCCGGACAGGGGCAACTGAAGCTTTCTTT
CASSLSLRTGATEAFF
>TRBJ2-2|-|-|TRBV5-1
TGCGCCAGCAGCTTGGTACCCCCTTTGCAGGGTAGCACCGGGGAGCTGTTTTTT
CASSLVPPLQGSTGELFF
>TRBJ2-1|TRBD2|-|TRBV28
TGTGCCAGCAGCCGGACTAGCGGGCGATACAATGAGCAGTTCTTC
CASSRTSGRYNEQFF
>TRBJ1-5|-|-|TRBV4-3
TGCGCCAGCAGCCAAGATACCGGGGGAGGTCAGCCCCAGCATTTT
CASSQDTGGGQPQHF
>TRBJ2-2|TRBD2|once|TRBV18
TGTGCCAGCTCACCCGCAGGTCTAGCGGGGGGACGAACCGGGGAGCTGTTTTTT
CASSPAGLAGGRTGELFF
>TRBJ1-2|-|-|TRBV6-1
TGTGCCAGCAGTGACGCCGGGAACTATGGCTACACCTTC
CASSDAGNYGYTF
>TRBJ1-3|-|-|TRBV28
TGTGCCAGCAGTTTACGCCCTCCTCCTGGAAACACCATATATTTT
CASSLRPPPGNTIYF
>TRBJ1-1|-|few|TRBV14
TGTGCCAGCAGCCTAGACGGTGTATACGCTGAAGCTTTCTTT
CASSLDGVYAEAFF
>TRBJ1-2|-|-|TRBV10-2
TGCGCCAGCAGTGAGGCCTCCCGGGACGGATTACACTTC
CASSEASRDGLHF
>TRBJ1-6|TRBD1|once|TRBV5-1
TGCGCCAGCGCCAAGGGACAGCTAGATTCACCCCTCCACTTT
CASAKGQLDSPLHF
>TRBJ1-2|-|few|TRBV7-2
TGTGCCAGCAGCTTCCGGCAGTATGGCTACACCTTC
CASSFRQYGYTF
>TRBJ1-1|TRBD1|-|TRBV11-2
TGTGCCAGCAGCTCACCGTCGGGGACAGCGAACACTGAAGCTTTCTTT
CASSSPSGTANTEAFF
>TRBJ1-5|-|-|TRBV6-1
TGTGCCAGCAGTGAACAGAATAGCAATCAGCCCCAGCATTTT
CASSEQNSNQPQHF
>TRBJ1-6|TRBD1|-|TRBV23-1
TGCGCCAGCAGTCTACAGGACAGGGAGCATTCACCCCTCCACTTT
CASSLQDREHSPLHF
>TRBJ1-2|-|-|TRBV6-5
TGTGCCAGCACCACGACCCGCGGTGGCTACACCTTC
CASTTTRGGYTF
>TRBJ1-2|-|-|TRBV19
TGTGCCAGTAGTATAAAAGGGCGCGGCTACACCTTC
CASSIKGRGYTF
>TRBJ2-6|-|-|TRBV18
TGTGCCAGCTCACCACGTCGAGACTTGAACTCTGGGGCCAACGTCCTGACTTTC
CASSPRRDLNSGANVLTF
>TRBJ2-1|-|-|TRBV3-1/TRBV3-2
TGTGCCAGCAGCCAAGAACGCAATGAGCAGTTCTTC
CASSQERNEQFF
>TRBJ2-1|-|once|TRBV6-5
TGTGCCAGCCTCGAACTCCACTACAATGAGCAGTTCTTC
CASLELHYNEQFF
>TRBJ1-5|-|-|TRBV6-5
TGTGCCAGCAGTTATTACACTCCCCAGAGGAATCAGCCCCAGCATTTT
CASSYYTPQRNQPQHF
>TRBJ2-5|TRBD2|-|TRBV11-2
TGTGCCAGCAGCTTAGTTACGGGGGGGCCGGAGACCCAGTACTTC
CASSLVTGGPETQYF
>TRBJ2-5|-|few|TRBV9
TGTGCCAGCAGCGTAGAGATCGGTGTCGGGGGGCGCGGGGAGACCCAGTACTTC
CASSVEIGVGGRGETQYF
>TRBJ1-5|-|once|TRBV10-2
TGCGCCAGCAGTGATCCAGGGCAGCCCCAGCATTTT
CASSDPGQPQHF
>TRBJ2-3|-|-|TRBV7-6
TGTGCCAGCAGCTTAGAAGCAGGACTAAGCACAGATACGCAGTATTTT
CASSLEAGLSTDTQYF
>TRBJ1-1|-|-|TRBV18
TGTGCCAGCTCACCGGGGGGGGTTAACACTGAAGCTTTCTTT
CASSPGGVNTEAFF
>TRBJ1-2|-|few|TRBV19
TGTGCCAGTAGTATCTGGGACTATGGCTACACCTTC
CASSIWDYGYTF
>TRBJ2-3|-|once|TRBV10-1
TGCGCCAGCAGTGAGTCGGTAACCTGGCTTAGCACAGATACGCAGTATTTT
CASSESVTWLSTDTQYF
>TRBJ1-6|-|-|TRBV7-2
TGTGCCAGCAGCCTACAGGGCCAATCGTTATCACCCCTCCACTTT
CASSLQGQSLSPLHF
>TRBJ2-3|TRBD2|-|TRBV28
TGTGCCAGCAGTGGGGGTCTAGCGGGGACCACAGATACGCAGTATTTT
CASSGGLAGTTDTQYF
>TRBJ2-3|TRBD2|-|TRBV7-9
TGTGCCAGCAGCTTAAATTCGCGCGCGGGGGACTCTCTCTGGACGCAGTATTTT
CASSLNSRAGDSLWTQYF
>TRBJ1-5|-|-|TRBV6-1
TGTGCCAGCAGTGACGACCGATATCAGCCCCAGCATTTT
CASSDDRYQPQHF
>TRBJ2-4|TRBD1|-|TRBV19
TGTGCCAGTGTCGGGACAGGGGTACGGTTAGCCAAAAACATTCAGTACTTC
CASVGTGVRLAKNIQYF
>TRBJ1-2|-|-|TRBV4-3
TGCGCCAGCAGCAACTGGGTGGCGTGGGACGGCTACACCTTC
CASSNWVAWDGYTF
>TRBJ2-5|TRBD1|-|TRBV18
TGTGCCAGCTCGCCACAGGGGGCCTCTAAAGAGACCCAGTACTTC
CASSPQGASKETQYF
>TRBJ1-5|-|few|TRBV19
TGTGCCAGTACCCGGTATAGCAATCAGCCCCAGCATTTT
CASTRYSNQPQHF
>TRBJ1-2|-|few|TRBV5-1
TGCGCCAGCAGCGAAGAAAACTATGGCTACACCTTC
CASSEENYGYTF
>TRBJ2-3|TRBD2|once|TRBV7-3
TGTGCCAGCAGCGAATCACGCCGGGGGGGGGCAGGAGATACGCAGTATTTT
CASSESRRGGAGDTQYF
>TRBJ1-1|-|-|TRBV11-1
TGTGCCAGCAGCTTAAGGGGGAGTAGAGCTTTCTTT
CASSLRGSRAFF
>TRBJ1-1|TRBD1|few|TRBV5-1
TGCGCCAGCAGCCCGAACGACAGGGGGAACACTGAAGCTTTCTTT
CASSPNDRGNTEAFF
>TRBJ1-2|TRBD1|-|TRBV28
TGTGCCAGCAGCGAGGACAGGGGGTATGGCTACACCTTC
CASSEDRGYGYTF
>TRBJ2-5|TRBD2|-|TRBV6-6
TGTGCCAGCAGGGCCGGGGGGGAAGAGACCCAGTACTTC
CASRAGGEETQYF